One sample yielded the 30 T cell receptor beta chains listed below, sequenced in a study of T cell repertoires in cytomegalovirus infection. TCRdb reprocessed the reads via MiXCR and lists one record per CDR3 protein. The sample includes approximately 500,000 distinct CDR3 sequences, 11% seen only once; the top ten take roughly 10%. Material for sequencing was PBMCs. All receptors derive from a human donor in good health (CMV status not recorded). Some clones in this sample may be carry-over from other donors' samples.

This chain links TRBV5-6 with TRBJ2-7; 9 bases are a match to TRBD2. This CDR3 comprises 16 residues. CDR1 and CDR2 from the germline V gene are SGHDT and YYEEEE. V was clipped by 3 bases and J by 2 bases; unmatched bases: 9. The CDR3 nucleotides read TGTGCCAGCAGCTGGTCTACGGGACTAGCTCCCTACGAGCAGTACTTC. It yields the protein CASSWSTGLAPYEQYF.

The table lists this clonotype with a few counts. V usage is TRBV6-6 and J usage is TRBJ1-1; possibly TRBD1 for D (6 bases). This CDR3 spans 16 amino acids. Trimming stripped 6 bases from V and 4 bases from J, with 21 bases between. Germline CDR1 reads MNHNY; CDR2 reads SVGAGI (reference sequence). The CDR3 protein is CASRGAGASGGTEAFF. The DNA for the CDR3 is TGTGCCAGCAGGGGGGCAGGGGCCTCTGGGGGCACTGAAGCTTTCTTT.

This clonotype was seen many times. The V gene is TRBV6-2 or TRBV6-3, the J gene TRBJ2-3; the match to TRBD2 covers 12 bases. Germline V gives CDR1 MNHEY, CDR2 SVGEGT. This CDR3 is built from 16 residues. V lost 5 bases and J lost 5; bases outside the gene matches: 8. CDR3 in amino acids: CASSVPSGGAEDTQYF. In DNA, the CDR3 is TGTGCCAGCAGTGTCCCTAGCGGGGGGGCTGAAGATACGCAGTATTTT.

For this clonotype: One end of the junction is discordant with germline, which a read error may explain. The CDR3 here is CASSDGLAGGSHEQYF. The CDR3 DNA sequence: TGTGCCAGCAGCGACGGACTAGCGGGAGGCTCCCACGAGCAGTACTTC. The rearrangement uses TRBV9 and TRBJ2-7; 14 bases align to TRBD2. The CDR3 totals 16 residues. Germline CDR1 is SGDLS and CDR2 is YYNGEE.

The table lists this clonotype with many counts. The V and J genes are TRBV7-9 and TRBJ2-2; no firm D call. Germline lookup yields CDR1 SEHNR and CDR2 FQNEAQ (reference sequence). The ends were cut back, 3 bases at V and 0 bases at J, with 5 bases in the middle. The length of the CDR3 is 14 residues. CDR3 in DNA: TGTGCCAGCAGCTTCACACCGAACACCGGGGAGCTGTTTTTT. This gives the protein CASSFTPNTGELFF.

Ten or more counts support this clonotype. The V and J genes are TRBV7-3 and TRBJ1-1; possible D gene TRBD1, 5 bases. The V gene lost 1 base and the J gene lost 3 bases, with 15 bases spanning the gap. Germline CDR1 and CDR2: SGHTA and FQGTGA. The CDR3 consists of 16 residues. DNA for the CDR3: TGTGCCAGCAGCTTAAAGCGGAAAGGGGAGGACACTGAAGCTTTCTTT. Amino acid sequence: CASSLKRKGEDTEAFF.

This clonotype was seen many times. The chain has TRBV7-8 and TRBJ1-1, with D possibly being TRBD1 (5 bases). The length of the CDR3 is 16 residues. Trimming pared 2 bases from V and 2 bases from J, leaving 15 bases between. The germline gives CDR1 SGHVS, CDR2 FQNEAQ. The DNA for the CDR3 is TGTGCCAGCAGCTTACCCGGGGTCAGGGCAAACACTGAAGCTTTCTTT. Translated, it gives CASSLPGVRANTEAFF.

This clonotype was detected ten times or more. This chain joins TRBV7-2 and TRBJ1-5; D uncertain. Germline V gene lookup returns CDR1 SGHTA and CDR2 FQGNSA. The germline V and J ends were trimmed by 5 bases and 0 bases, with 14 bases remaining between them. The CDR3 loop spans 16 amino acids. CDR3 region: CASSPVHSTSNQPQHF. Written as DNA, the CDR3 is TGTGCCAGCAGCCCAGTACATTCTACTAGCAATCAGCCCCAGCATTTT.

This clonotype was found many times. The chain links TRBV6-1 to TRBJ1-6; the match to TRBD1 covers 7 bases. Germline values: CDR1 MNHNS, CDR2 SASEGT. The CDR3 contains 17 residues. The V segment lost 5 bases and the J segment 0 bases; nucleotides outside the gene matches: 7. For the CDR3, the DNA is TGTGCCAGCAGTCTGTCGGACAGGAGCTCCTATAATTCACCCCTCCACTTT. Translated: CASSLSDRSSYNSPLHF.

This clonotype was recorded many times. CDR3 DNA sequence: TGTGCCTGGGACAGGGGGACTGGGGCCAACGTCCTGACTTTC. It encodes CAWDRGTGANVLTF. V and J are TRBV30 and TRBJ2-6; 9 nucleotides match TRBD1. V shed 5 bases, J shed 2 bases, and the junction held 1 base outside the gene matches. The CDR3 has 14 residues. Per germline, CDR1 GTSNPN and CDR2 SVGIG (reference sequence).

The table lists this clonotype with many counts. The chain employs TRBV7-8 and TRBJ2-1; D unclear. Trimming took off 5 bases at V and 7 bases at J, with 12 bases between the two ends. CDR3 length: 13 residues. Germline V CDR1 and CDR2: SGHVS, FQNEAQ. Here the CDR3 DNA reads TGTGCCAGCAGCCAATACGGCGCTAATGAGCAGTTCTTC. It yields the protein CASSQYGANEQFF.

This clonotype was picked up a small number of times. The V call is TRBV9, the J call TRBJ2-3, with 7 nucleotides matching TRBD2. Unmatched junction bases numbered 8, after V lost 4 bases and J lost 6 bases. The CDR3 totals 14 residues. The germline V gene has CDR1 SGDLS and CDR2 YYNGEE. The CDR3 DNA sequence: TGTGCCAGCAGCCCACTAGAGGGAGGGGATACGCAGTATTTT. It specifies CASSPLEGGDTQYF.

This rearrangement joins TRBV12-3 or TRBV12-4 to TRBJ1-2; 9 nucleotides match TRBD1. The CDR3 runs 16 residues. V lost 5 bases and J lost 4; bases outside the gene matches: 11. The CDR3 protein is CASSPPYRGRTYGYTF. CDR3 DNA: TGTGCCAGCAGTCCTCCATACAGGGGGCGCACCTATGGCTACACCTTC.

This clonotype was observed at least ten times. J is TRBJ1-2 and V is TRBV7-2; D is perhaps TRBD1 (5 bases). Looked up from germline, CDR1 is SGHTA and CDR2 is FQGNSA. V was trimmed by 3 bases and J by 0 bases, leaving 23 bases between them. This CDR3 spans 19 amino acids. The CDR3 here is CASSFKGSEFGGSNYGYTF. In DNA, the CDR3 is TGTGCCAGCAGCTTTAAGGGGTCGGAATTCGGGGGATCTAACTATGGCTACACCTTC. Complete variable domain (other parts from reference TRBV7-2 and TRBJ1-2): GAGVSQSPSNKVTEKGKDVELRCDPISGHTALYWYRQSLGQGLEFLIYFQGNSAPDKSGLPSDRFSAERTGGSVSTLTIQRTQQEDSAVYLCASSFKGSEFGGSNYGYTFGSGTRLTVV.

This rearrangement joins TRBV6-6 to TRBJ2-7; TRBD1 is a possible D gene (6 bases). CDR3 length equals 13 residues. V was clipped by 5 bases and J by 3 bases, with 11 bases between them. Per germline, CDR1 MNHNY and CDR2 SVGAGI (reference sequence). The CDR3: CASSQDSFYEQYF. The CDR3 DNA follows: TGTGCCAGCAGTCAGGACAGCTTCTACGAGCAGTACTTC.

The J gene is TRBJ2-7, the V gene TRBV18; no clear D. Per the germline V gene, CDR1 is KGHSH and CDR2 is LQKENI. Trimming shortened V by 0 bases and J by 0 bases, and 6 bases separated the two germline ends. The CDR3 loop spans 14 amino acids. CDR3 in DNA: TGTGCCAGCTCACCACCTTCTGCCTCCTACGAGCAGTACTTC. Translation gives CASSPPSASYEQYF.

This clonotype occurred many times. The gene calls are TRBV29-1 and TRBJ1-2; 7 bases fit TRBD1. V was clipped by 7 bases and J by 4 bases; unmatched bases: 6. CDR1 is SQVTM and CDR2 is ANQGSEA in the germline V gene. The CDR3 covers 12 residues. The chain's CDR3 is CSGGGQTYGYTF. The CDR3 DNA reads TGCAGCGGCGGGGGACAGACCTATGGCTACACCTTC.

This clonotype has just a few counts. The CDR3 region has the DNA TGTGCCAGTAGTCTGCTGACAGGGGAGTTCGGCAATCAGCCCCAGCATTTT. Amino acids: CASSLLTGEFGNQPQHF. The J gene is TRBJ1-5, the V gene TRBV19, with 8 positions matching TRBD1. Germline trimming cut 5 bases from V and 2 bases from J; bases unmatched to any gene: 11. The CDR3 contains 17 residues. Germline V gene lookup returns CDR1 LNHDA and CDR2 SQIVND (reference sequence).

This chain connects TRBV30 to TRBJ1-6; no clear D gene. Germline V lookup: CDR1 GTSNPN, CDR2 SVGIG (reference sequence). Trimming pared 5 bases from V and 0 bases from J, leaving 20 bases between. The CDR3 has 18 amino acids. This chain's CDR3 is CAWGWVRTKSSYNSPLHF. The DNA for the CDR3 is TGTGCCTGGGGATGGGTTCGAACCAAAAGCTCCTATAATTCACCCCTCCACTTT.

This clonotype was seen repeatedly, ten times or more. CDR3 region: CSALEEYIYNEQFF. The CDR3 DNA reads as TGCAGTGCGCTCGAGGAGTATATATACAATGAGCAGTTCTTC. The J gene is TRBJ2-1, the V gene TRBV20-1; no clear D. The CDR3 is made up of 14 amino acids. Germline CDR1 is DFQATT and CDR2 is SNEGSKA (reference sequence). The V gene lost 6 bases and the J gene lost 4 bases, with 16 bases spanning the gap.

This clonotype was seen many times. The gene calls are TRBV7-8 and TRBJ2-7, with TRBD2 matching over 13 bases. The CDR3 covers 18 residues. The ends lost 2 bases at V and 0 bases at J; junction bases unmatched: 7. CDR1 SGHVS and CDR2 FQNEAQ come from the germline V gene. The CDR3 coding sequence is TGTGCCAGCAGCTTACCAGGACTAGCGGGGGCGTTCTCCTACGAGCAGTACTTC. It encodes CASSLPGLAGAFSYEQYF.

This clonotype was seen many times. The chain employs TRBV5-1 and TRBJ2-1, with 8 bases matching TRBD1. The V segment lost 4 bases and the J segment 4 bases; nucleotides outside the gene matches: 7. The CDR3 has 15 amino acids. CDR1 and CDR2 from the germline V gene are SGHRS and YFSETQ. The CDR3 here is CASSQGAGHYNEQFF. CDR3 DNA: TGCGCCAGCAGCCAGGGGGCCGGACATTACAATGAGCAGTTCTTC.

As for this clonotype: This may arise from a read error, as a much more abundant clone is one base away. This chain uses TRBV6-6 with TRBJ2-7; D possibly uses TRBD1 or TRBD2 (5 bases each). This CDR3 spans 14 amino acids. Germline values: CDR1 MNHNY, CDR2 SVGAGI (reference sequence). CDR3 DNA: TGTGACAGCAGTGAGGCAGGGAGTCGGTTTAAGCAGTACTTC. It codes for CDSSEAGSRFKQYF.

This clonotype was recorded a few times. V usage is TRBV24-1 and J usage is TRBJ2-5, with TRBD2 identical over 8 bases. Unmatched junction bases numbered 10, after V lost 4 bases and J lost 7 bases. CDR1 is KGHDR and CDR2 is SFDVKD in the germline V gene. The CDR3 contains 15 residues. The CDR3 sequence is CATSDMTGLEGTQYF. DNA of the CDR3: TGTGCCACCAGTGACATGACGGGACTAGAGGGGACCCAGTACTTC.

This clonotype was counted at least ten times. This chain connects TRBV7-9 to TRBJ2-7; 8 positions agree with TRBD1. The J segment lost 6 bases and the V segment lost 6 bases, leaving 4 bases of the junction unmatched. The CDR3 extends over 12 amino acids. Per the germline V gene, CDR1 is SEHNR and CDR2 is FQNEAQ (reference sequence). The CDR3 loop reads CASRSDRGEQYF. The CDR3 bases are TGTGCCAGCAGGTCAGACAGGGGCGAGCAGTACTTC.

This clonotype appeared many times. The DNA for the CDR3 is TGTGCCAGCAGACCGAGTCGAGGGGACAGGGGGACTGAAGCTTTCTTT. Protein product: CASRPSRGDRGTEAFF. This chain uses TRBV6-2 or TRBV6-3 with TRBJ1-1; 11 bases map to TRBD1. The CDR3 is 16 amino acids. Per germline, CDR1 MNHEY and CDR2 SVGEGT. Trimming at V came to 6 bases and at J to 5 bases, leaving 11 bases not matched to a gene.

This clonotype was observed many times. The gene calls are TRBV4-1 and TRBJ1-3, with TRBD1 as a possible D gene (5 bases). This CDR3 is 15 amino acids long. V was shortened by 0 bases and J by 4 bases, with 10 bases between the two germline ends. Germline CDR1 reads MGHRA; CDR2 reads YSYEKL. DNA of the CDR3: TGCGCCAGCAGCCAAGATCGGGGGTACGGAAACACCATATATTTT. This gives the protein CASSQDRGYGNTIYF.

This clonotype was counted ten times or more. The V and J genes are TRBV7-9 and TRBJ2-1; 14 bases agree with TRBD2. CDR3 length equals 15 residues. The germline gives CDR1 SEHNR, CDR2 FQNEAQ (reference sequence). J lost 9 bases, V lost 5 bases, and 6 bases had no gene match. For the CDR3, the DNA is TGTGCCAGCAGCGGCGGGACTAGCGGGAGTAGTGAGCAGTTCTTC. Encoded protein: CASSGGTSGSSEQFF.

This clonotype has just one count. J is TRBJ1-1 and V is TRBV15; no firm D call. Germline lookup yields CDR1 LNHNV and CDR2 YYDKDF (reference sequence). The germline V and J ends were trimmed by 3 bases and 4 bases, with 12 bases remaining between them. The length of the CDR3 is 14 residues. CDR3 in amino acids: CATSSSNGVTEAFF. DNA of the CDR3: TGTGCCACCAGCAGTAGTAATGGGGTCACTGAAGCTTTCTTT.

This clonotype has ten or more counts. The chain uses TRBV7-9 and TRBJ2-1; tentative D call: TRBD1 (6 bases). V lost 2 bases, J lost 3 bases, and 11 bases lay in between. The CDR3 totals 15 residues. The germline gives CDR1 SEHNR, CDR2 FQNEAQ (reference sequence). In DNA form, the CDR3 reads TGTGCCAGCAGCTTAATTGTGGACAGCTACAATGAGCAGTTCTTC. Translating it yields CASSLIVDSYNEQFF.